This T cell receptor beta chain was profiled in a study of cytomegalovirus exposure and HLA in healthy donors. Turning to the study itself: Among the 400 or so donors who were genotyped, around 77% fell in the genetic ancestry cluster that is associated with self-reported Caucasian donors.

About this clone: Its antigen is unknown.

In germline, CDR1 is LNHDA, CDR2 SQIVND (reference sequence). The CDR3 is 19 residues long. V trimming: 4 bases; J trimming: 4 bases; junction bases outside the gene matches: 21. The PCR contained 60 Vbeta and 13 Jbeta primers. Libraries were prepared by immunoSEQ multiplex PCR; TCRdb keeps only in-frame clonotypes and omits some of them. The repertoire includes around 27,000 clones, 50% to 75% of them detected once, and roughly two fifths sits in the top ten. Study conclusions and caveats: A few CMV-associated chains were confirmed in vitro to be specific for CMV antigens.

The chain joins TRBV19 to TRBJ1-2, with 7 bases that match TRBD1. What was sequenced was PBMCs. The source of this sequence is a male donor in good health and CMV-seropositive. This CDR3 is CASSNPRTGKHLSGYGYTF. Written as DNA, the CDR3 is TGTGCCAGTAGTAACCCTCGGACAGGAAAACACCTTAGCGGCTATGGCTACACCTTC.